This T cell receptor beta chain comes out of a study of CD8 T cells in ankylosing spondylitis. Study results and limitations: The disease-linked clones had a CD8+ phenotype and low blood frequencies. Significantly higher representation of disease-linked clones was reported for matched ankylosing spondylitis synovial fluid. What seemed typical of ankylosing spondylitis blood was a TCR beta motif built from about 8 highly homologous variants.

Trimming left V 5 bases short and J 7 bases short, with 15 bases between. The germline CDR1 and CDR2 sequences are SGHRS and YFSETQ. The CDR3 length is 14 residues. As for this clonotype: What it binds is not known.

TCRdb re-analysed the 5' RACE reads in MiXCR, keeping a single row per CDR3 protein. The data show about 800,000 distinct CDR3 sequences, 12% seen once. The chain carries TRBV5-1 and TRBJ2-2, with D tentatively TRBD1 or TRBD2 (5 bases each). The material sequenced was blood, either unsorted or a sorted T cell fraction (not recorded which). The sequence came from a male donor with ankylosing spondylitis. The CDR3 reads CASREAGRNGELFF. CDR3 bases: TGCGCCAGCAGGGAGGCAGGGCGTAACGGGGAGCTGTTTTTT. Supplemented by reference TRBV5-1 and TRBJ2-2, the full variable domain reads KAGVTQTPRYLIKTRGQQVTLSCSPISGHRSVSWYQQTPGQGLQFLFEYFSETQRNKGNFPGRFSGRQFSNSRSEMNVSTLELGDSALYLCASREAGRNGELFFGEGSRLTVL.